This T cell receptor (beta chain) came from a study of CD8 T cells in ankylosing spondylitis. In its sample, this clonotype was seen a few times. Its antigen is not known. The CDR3 extends over 13 amino acids. CDR1 is SGHRS, CDR2 YFSETQ, per germline. The V gene lost 5 bases and the J gene lost 3 bases, with 9 bases spanning the gap. Study-level results: Ankylosing spondylitis blood appeared to carry a characteristic TCR beta motif of eight or nine highly homologous variants.

Quantitative molecular-barcoded 5'-RACE generated the TCR beta libraries. TCRdb itself ran the 5' RACE reads through MiXCR, one entry per CDR3 protein. This repertoire shows a few hundred thousand distinct CDR3 sequences, about a fifth found once; its top ten account for less than 20%. The chain combines TRBV5-1 with TRBJ1-3; D gene unclear. This sequence was found in a male donor with ankylosing spondylitis. The sample taken for sequencing was blood, either unsorted or a sorted T cell fraction (not recorded which). The CDR3 region is CASRVSDGNTIYF. The CDR3 DNA reads as TGCGCCAGCAGGGTGAGCGATGGAAACACCATATATTTT.